What follows is one T cell receptor beta chain and its context. The CDR3 runs 16 residues. The trim removed 2 bases at V and 8 bases at J, leaving 11 bases unmatched. From germline, CDR1 is MDHEN and CDR2 SYDVKM. This entry is derived from a study of blood T cell repertoires in COVID-19. Across the whole study: Samples of COVID-19 (acute and convalescent) were obtained from the United States, Italy and Spain. PBMCs, B-cell-depleted T cells, or T cells provided the cDNA or gDNA that made up the material.

The protocol was immunoSEQ multiplex PCR, while the TCRdb copy is restricted to in-frame clones and leaves out a portion. The profile shows approximately 230,000 clones, 65% to 85% of them singletons. Sequencing input: peripheral blood. The chain employs TRBV28 and TRBJ2-1, with TRBD2 matching 8 bases. The sequence came from an older man with acute or convalescent COVID-19. The CDR3 here is CASSLRAGGRGDEQFF. The CDR3 coding sequence is TGTGCCAGCAGTTTAAGGGCGGGGGGAAGAGGAGATGAGCAGTTCTTC. The full variable domain, with the rest looked up from reference TRBV28 and TRBJ2-1, is DVKVTQSSRYLVKRTGEKVFLECVQDMDHENMFWYRQDPGLGLRLIYFSYDVKMKEKGDIPEGYSVSREKKERFSLILESASTNQTSMYLCASSLRAGGRGDEQFFGPGTRLTVL.